The sample holds many counts of the clone carrying this TCR beta chain. Its antigen is as yet unknown. CDR1 is SGDLS and CDR2 is YYNGEE in the germline V gene. V shed 4 bases and J shed 7 bases, with 9 bases lying between them. This CDR3 is 13 amino acids long. TCRdb re-derived calls from the 5' RACE reads in MiXCR, one entry per CDR3 protein. The data hold 200,000 to 250,000 distinct CDR3 sequences, with 6% to 8.5% observed a single time. The sample comes from a study of CD8 T cells in ankylosing spondylitis. Study-wide points: A motif in TCR beta, a set of 8 or 9 highly homologous variants, appeared characteristic of ankylosing spondylitis blood. With a CD8+ phenotype, disease-linked clones were relatively rare in peripheral blood.

The specimen sequenced was blood, either unsorted or a sorted T cell fraction (not recorded which). The chain recombines TRBV9 with TRBJ1-6; D gene uncertain. This TCR was recovered from a male donor with ankylosing spondylitis. CDR3 bases: TGTGCCAGCAGCCCCCCCGCGAATTCACCCCTCCACTTT. Its protein product is CASSPPANSPLHF.